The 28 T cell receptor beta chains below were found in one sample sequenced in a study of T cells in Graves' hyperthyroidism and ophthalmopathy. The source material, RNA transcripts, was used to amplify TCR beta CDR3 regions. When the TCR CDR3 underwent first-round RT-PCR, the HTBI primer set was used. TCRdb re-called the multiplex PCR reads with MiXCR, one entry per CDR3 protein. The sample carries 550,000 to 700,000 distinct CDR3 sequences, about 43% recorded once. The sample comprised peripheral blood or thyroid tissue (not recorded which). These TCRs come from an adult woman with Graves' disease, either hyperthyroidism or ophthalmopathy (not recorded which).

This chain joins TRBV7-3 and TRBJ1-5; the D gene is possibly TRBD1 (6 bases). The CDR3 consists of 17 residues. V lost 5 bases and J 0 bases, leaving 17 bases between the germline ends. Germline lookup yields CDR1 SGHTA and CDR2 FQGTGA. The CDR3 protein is CASSRAGGDSSNQPQHF. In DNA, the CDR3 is TGTGCCAGCAGCCGCGCGGGGGGCGATTCTAGCAATCAGCCCCAGCATTTT.

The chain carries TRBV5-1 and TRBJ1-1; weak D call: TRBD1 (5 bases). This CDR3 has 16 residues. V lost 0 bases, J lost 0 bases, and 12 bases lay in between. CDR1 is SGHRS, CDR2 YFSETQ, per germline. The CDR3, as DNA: TGCGCCAGCAGCTTGGAAACGGGGACGGTGAACACTGAAGCTTTCTTT. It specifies CASSLETGTVNTEAFF. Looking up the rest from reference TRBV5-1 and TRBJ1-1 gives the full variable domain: KAGVTQTPRYLIKTRGQQVTLSCSPISGHRSVSWYQQTPGQGLQFLFEYFSETQRNKGNFPGRFSGRQFSNSRSEMNVSTLELGDSALYLCASSLETGTVNTEAFFGQGTRLTVV.

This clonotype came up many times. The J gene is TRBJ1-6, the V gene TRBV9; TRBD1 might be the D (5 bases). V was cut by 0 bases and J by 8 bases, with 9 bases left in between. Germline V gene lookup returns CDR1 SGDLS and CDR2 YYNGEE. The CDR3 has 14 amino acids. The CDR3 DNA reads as TGTGCCAGCAGCGTAGTTGGGGACCATTCACCCCTCCACTTT. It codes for CASSVVGDHSPLHF.

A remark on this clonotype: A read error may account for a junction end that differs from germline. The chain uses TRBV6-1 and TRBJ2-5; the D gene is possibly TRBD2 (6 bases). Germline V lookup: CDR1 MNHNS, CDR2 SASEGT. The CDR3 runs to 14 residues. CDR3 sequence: CAISEAGRRETQYF. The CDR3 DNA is TGTGCCATCAGTGAAGCGGGCCGTCGGGAGACCCAGTACTTC.

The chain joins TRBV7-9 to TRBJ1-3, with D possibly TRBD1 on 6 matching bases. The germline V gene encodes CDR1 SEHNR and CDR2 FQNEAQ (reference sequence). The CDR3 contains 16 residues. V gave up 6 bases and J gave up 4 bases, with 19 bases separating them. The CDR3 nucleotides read TGTGCCAGCAGTTTTGAGCAGGGGACTGAAGGAAACACCATATATTTT. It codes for CASSFEQGTEGNTIYF.

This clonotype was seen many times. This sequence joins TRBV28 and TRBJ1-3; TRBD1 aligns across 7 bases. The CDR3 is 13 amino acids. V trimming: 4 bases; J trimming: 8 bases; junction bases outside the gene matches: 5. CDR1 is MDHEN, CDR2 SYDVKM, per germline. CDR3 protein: CASSSTGEYTIYF. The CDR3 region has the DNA TGTGCCAGCAGTTCTACAGGGGAATACACCATATATTTT.

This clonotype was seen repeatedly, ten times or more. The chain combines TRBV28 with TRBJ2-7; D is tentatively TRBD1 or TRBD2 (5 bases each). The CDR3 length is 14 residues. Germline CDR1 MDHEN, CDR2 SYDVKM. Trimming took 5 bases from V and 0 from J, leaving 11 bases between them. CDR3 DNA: TGTGCCAGCAGTCGCCGGGACCTCTCCTACGAGCAGTACTTC. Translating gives CASSRRDLSYEQYF.

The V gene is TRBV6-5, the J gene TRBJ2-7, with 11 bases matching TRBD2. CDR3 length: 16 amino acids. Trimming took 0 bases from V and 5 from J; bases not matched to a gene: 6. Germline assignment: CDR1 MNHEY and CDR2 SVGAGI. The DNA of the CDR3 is TGTGCCAGCAGTTACTCGGACCTAGCGGGAGGCGACGAGCAGTACTTC. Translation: CASSYSDLAGGDEQYF.

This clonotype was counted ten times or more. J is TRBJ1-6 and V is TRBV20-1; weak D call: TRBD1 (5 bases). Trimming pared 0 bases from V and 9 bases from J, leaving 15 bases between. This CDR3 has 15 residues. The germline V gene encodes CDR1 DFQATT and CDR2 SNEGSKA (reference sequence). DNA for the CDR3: TGCAGTGCTAGAGACCAGGGTTTCGGGGTTTCACCCCTCCACTTT. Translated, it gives CSARDQGFGVSPLHF.

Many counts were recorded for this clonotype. CDR3 sequence reads: CASRDRGRQPQHF. CDR3 coding DNA: TGTGCCAGTAGGGACAGGGGGCGTCAGCCCCAGCATTTT. V usage is TRBV19 and J usage is TRBJ1-5; 11 bases are a match to TRBD1. Losses at the gene ends were 6 bases for V and 6 bases for J; bases not matched to a gene: 1. The germline CDR1 and CDR2 sequences are LNHDA and SQIVND (reference sequence). The CDR3 contains 13 residues. Drawing the rest from reference TRBV19 and TRBJ1-5, the complete variable domain is DGGITQSPKYLFRKEGQNVTLSCEQNLNHDAMYWYRQDPGQGLRLIYYSQIVNDFQKGDIAEGYSVSREKKESFPLTVTSAQKNPTAFYLCASRDRGRQPQHFGDGTRLSIL.

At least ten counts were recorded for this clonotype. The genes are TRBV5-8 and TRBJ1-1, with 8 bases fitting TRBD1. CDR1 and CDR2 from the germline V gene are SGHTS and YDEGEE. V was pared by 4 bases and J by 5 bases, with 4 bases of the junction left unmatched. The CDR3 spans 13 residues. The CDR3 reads CASSQDRATEAFF. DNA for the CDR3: TGTGCCAGCAGCCAGGACAGGGCAACTGAAGCTTTCTTT.

The CDR3 nucleotides read TGTGCCAGCAGTGAAGGTCCCCGTGGCTACACCTTC. Its protein product is CASSEGPRGYTF. V gene TRBV12-3 or TRBV12-4 combines with J gene TRBJ1-2; D is unclear. Between the trimmed V and J ends, which lost 5 bases and 7 bases, there was a span of 11 bases. CDR3 length: 12 amino acids.

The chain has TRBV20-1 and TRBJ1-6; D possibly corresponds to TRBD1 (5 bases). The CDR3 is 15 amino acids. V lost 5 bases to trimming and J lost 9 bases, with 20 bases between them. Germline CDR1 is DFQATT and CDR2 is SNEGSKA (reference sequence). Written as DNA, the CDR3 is TGCAGTGCTGCCCGGGGACCGCTAGTTGGTTCACCCCTCCACTTT. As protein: CSAARGPLVGSPLHF.

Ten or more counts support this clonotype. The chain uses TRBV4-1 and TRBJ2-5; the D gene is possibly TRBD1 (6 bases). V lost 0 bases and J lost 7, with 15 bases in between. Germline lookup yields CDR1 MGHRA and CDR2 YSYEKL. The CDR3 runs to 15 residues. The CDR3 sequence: CASSQDVLGASTQYF. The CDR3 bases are TGCGCCAGCAGCCAAGATGTCCTGGGGGCATCGACCCAGTACTTC.

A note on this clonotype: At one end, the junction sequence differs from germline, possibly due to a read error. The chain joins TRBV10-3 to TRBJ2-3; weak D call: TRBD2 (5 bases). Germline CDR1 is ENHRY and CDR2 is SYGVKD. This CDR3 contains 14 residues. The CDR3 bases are TGTGCCAGCAGTTCACGGGATAGCACAGATACGCAGTATTTT. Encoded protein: CASSSRDSTDTQYF.

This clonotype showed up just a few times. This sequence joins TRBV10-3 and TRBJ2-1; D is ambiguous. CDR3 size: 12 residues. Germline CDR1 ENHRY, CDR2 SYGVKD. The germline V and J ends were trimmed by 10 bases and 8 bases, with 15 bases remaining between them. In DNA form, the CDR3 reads TGTGCCACCCTGGGGTCTGTCCATGAGCAGTTCTTC. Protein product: CATLGSVHEQFF.

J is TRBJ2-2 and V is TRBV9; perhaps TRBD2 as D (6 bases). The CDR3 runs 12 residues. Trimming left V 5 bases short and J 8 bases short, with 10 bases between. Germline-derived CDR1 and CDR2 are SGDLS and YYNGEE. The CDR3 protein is CASSEEGGELFF. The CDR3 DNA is TGTGCCAGCAGTGAGGAGGGGGGGGAGCTGTTTTTT.

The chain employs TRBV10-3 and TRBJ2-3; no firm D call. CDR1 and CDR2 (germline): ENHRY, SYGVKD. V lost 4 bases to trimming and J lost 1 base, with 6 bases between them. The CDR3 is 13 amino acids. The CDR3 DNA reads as TGTGCCATCAGTGGCCTCGGCACAGATACGCAGTATTTT. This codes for CAISGLGTDTQYF.

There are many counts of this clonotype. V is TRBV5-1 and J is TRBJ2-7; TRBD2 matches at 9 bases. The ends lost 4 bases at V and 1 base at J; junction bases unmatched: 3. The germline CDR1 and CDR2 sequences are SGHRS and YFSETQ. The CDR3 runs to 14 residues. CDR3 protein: CASSLSGSSYEQYF. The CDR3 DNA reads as TGCGCCAGCAGCCTTAGCGGGAGTTCCTACGAGCAGTACTTC. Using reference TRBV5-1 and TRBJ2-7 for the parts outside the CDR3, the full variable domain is KAGVTQTPRYLIKTRGQQVTLSCSPISGHRSVSWYQQTPGQGLQFLFEYFSETQRNKGNFPGRFSGRQFSNSRSEMNVSTLELGDSALYLCASSLSGSSYEQYFGPGTRLTVT.

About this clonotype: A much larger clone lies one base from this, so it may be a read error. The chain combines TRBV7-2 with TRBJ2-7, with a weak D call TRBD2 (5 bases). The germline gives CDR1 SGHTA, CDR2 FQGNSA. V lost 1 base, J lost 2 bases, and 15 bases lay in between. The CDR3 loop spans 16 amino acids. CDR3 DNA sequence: TGTGCCAGCAGCTTAGGAGGGCCTCCTTATCCCTACGAGCAGTACTTC. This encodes CASSLGGPPYPYEQYF.

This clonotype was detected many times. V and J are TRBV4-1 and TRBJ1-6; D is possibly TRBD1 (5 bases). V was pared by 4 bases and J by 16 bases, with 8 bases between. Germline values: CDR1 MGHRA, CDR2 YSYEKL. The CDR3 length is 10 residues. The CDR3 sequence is CASSPGPLHF. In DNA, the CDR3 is TGCGCCAGCAGCCCGGGACCTCTCCACTTT.

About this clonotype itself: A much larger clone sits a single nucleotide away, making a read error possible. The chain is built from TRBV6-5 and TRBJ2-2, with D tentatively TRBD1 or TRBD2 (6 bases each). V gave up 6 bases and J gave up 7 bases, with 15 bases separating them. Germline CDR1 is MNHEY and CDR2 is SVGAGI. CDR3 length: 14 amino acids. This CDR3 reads CASSPSGGGGELFF. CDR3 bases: TGTGCCAGCAGCCCCTCCGGAGGGGGCGGGGAGCTGTTTTTT.

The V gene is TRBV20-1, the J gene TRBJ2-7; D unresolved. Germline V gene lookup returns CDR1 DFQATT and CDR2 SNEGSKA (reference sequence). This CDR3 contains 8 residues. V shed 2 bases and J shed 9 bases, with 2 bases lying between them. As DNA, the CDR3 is TGCAGTGCTAGATGGCAGTACTTC. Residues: CSARWQYF.

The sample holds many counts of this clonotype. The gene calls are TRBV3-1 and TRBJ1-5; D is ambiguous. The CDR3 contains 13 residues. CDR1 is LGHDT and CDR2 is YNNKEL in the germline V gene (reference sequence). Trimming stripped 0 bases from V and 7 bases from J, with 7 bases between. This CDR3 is CASSQDLSQPQHF. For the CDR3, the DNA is TGTGCCAGCAGCCAAGATTTGTCACAGCCCCAGCATTTT.

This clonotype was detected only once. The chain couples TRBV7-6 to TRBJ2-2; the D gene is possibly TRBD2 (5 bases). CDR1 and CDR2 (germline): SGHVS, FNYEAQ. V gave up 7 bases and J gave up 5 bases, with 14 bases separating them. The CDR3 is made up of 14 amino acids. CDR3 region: CASKALEVTGELFF. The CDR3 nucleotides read TGTGCCAGCAAGGCACTAGAGGTTACCGGGGAGCTGTTTTTT.

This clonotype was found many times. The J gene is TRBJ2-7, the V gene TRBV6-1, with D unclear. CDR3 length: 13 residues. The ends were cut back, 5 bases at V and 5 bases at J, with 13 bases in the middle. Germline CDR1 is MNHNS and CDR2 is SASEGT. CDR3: CASSSRRLDEQYF. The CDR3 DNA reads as TGTGCCAGCAGTAGCCGACGGCTTGACGAGCAGTACTTC.

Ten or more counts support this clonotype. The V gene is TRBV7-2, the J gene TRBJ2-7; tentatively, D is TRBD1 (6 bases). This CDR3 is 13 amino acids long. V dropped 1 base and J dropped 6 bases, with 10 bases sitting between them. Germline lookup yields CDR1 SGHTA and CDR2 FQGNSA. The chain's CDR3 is CASSLGGGPEQYF. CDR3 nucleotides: TGTGCCAGCAGCTTAGGTGGGGGCCCCGAGCAGTACTTC.

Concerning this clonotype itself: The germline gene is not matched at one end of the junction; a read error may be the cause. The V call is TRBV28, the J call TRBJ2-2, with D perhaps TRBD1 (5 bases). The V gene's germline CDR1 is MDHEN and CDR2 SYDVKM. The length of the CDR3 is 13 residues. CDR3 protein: CAISEPGTGELFF. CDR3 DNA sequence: TGTGCCATCAGTGAGCCAGGGACCGGGGAGCTGTTTTTT. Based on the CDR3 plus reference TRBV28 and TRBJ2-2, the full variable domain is DVKVTQSSRYLVKRTGEKVFLECVQDMDHENMFWYRQDPGLGLRLIYFSYDVKMKEKGDIPEGYSVSREKKERFSLILESASTNQTSMYLCAISEPGTGELFFGEGSRLTVL.